These 26 T cell receptor beta chains were all obtained from the same sample, sequenced in a study of blood T cell repertoires in COVID-19. The protocol was immunoSEQ multiplex PCR, while the TCRdb copy is restricted to in-frame clones and leaves out a portion. The sample lists more than 200,000 clones, 65% to 90% occurring once. The sample consisted of peripheral blood. The source is a man older than 75 with acute or convalescent COVID-19.

This clone was picked up one time. The V call is TRBV24-1, the J call TRBJ2-5; TRBD1 matches 8 bases. Germline values: CDR1 KGHDR, CDR2 SFDVKD. The CDR3 loop spans 15 amino acids. With 4 bases clipped from V and 2 bases from J, the junction kept 5 bases outside the gene matches. This CDR3 reads CATSESDRGQETQYF. DNA of the CDR3: TGTGCCACCAGTGAGTCAGACAGGGGTCAAGAGACCCAGTACTTC.

A single count supports this clone. Here the CDR3 DNA reads TGCGCCAGCAGCTTGGTATTGGGTAGCGACGAGCAGTACTTC. Its protein product is CASSLVLGSDEQYF. The chain joins TRBV5-1 to TRBJ2-7; D is possibly TRBD2 (5 bases). Germline V gene lookup returns CDR1 SGHRS and CDR2 YFSETQ. The CDR3 runs 14 residues. With 0 bases removed from V and 5 bases from J, the gap between germline ends came to 12 bases.

The V and J genes are TRBV5-1 and TRBJ1-1; 7 positions agree with TRBD1. Looked up from germline, CDR1 is SGHRS and CDR2 is YFSETQ. The CDR3 extends over 14 amino acids. J was trimmed by 2 bases and V by 0 bases; bases with no gene match: 1. The CDR3: CASSLEGANTEAFF. The CDR3 DNA reads as TGCGCCAGCAGCTTGGAGGGGGCAAACACTGAAGCTTTCTTT.

This sequence joins TRBV27 and TRBJ1-2; D is undetermined. The CDR3 is 13 amino acids. Trimming took off 2 bases at V and 6 bases at J, with 10 bases between the two ends. CDR1 MNHEY and CDR2 SMNVEV come from the germline V gene (reference sequence). Written as DNA, the CDR3 is TGTGCCAGCAGTTTAAGGGCCGGGGATGGCTACACCTTC. It translates to CASSLRAGDGYTF.

The chain has TRBV18 and TRBJ1-1, with TRBD1 identical over 7 bases. The CDR3 extends over 16 amino acids. Trimming at V came to 0 bases and at J to 1 base, leaving 5 bases not matched to a gene. Germline-derived CDR1 and CDR2 are KGHSH and LQKENI. The CDR3 region has the DNA TGTGCCAGCTCACCACCTTTTCGGACAGGGAACACTGAAGCTTTCTTT. Protein sequence: CASSPPFRTGNTEAFF.

The rearrangement links TRBV6-5 to TRBJ2-3; D might be TRBD2 (7 bases). V lost 8 bases and J lost 3, with 15 bases in between. CDR3 length: 14 amino acids. Germline loops: CDR1 MNHEY, CDR2 SVGAGI. This CDR3 is CASGLGGGTDTQYF. In DNA, the CDR3 is TGTGCCAGCGGGTTGGGAGGGGGAACAGATACGCAGTATTTT.

The V gene is TRBV20-1, the J gene TRBJ2-7, with 12 bases fitting TRBD2. The CDR3 consists of 14 residues. V lost 3 bases to trimming and J lost 6 bases; unmatched junction nucleotides: 6. Germline V gives CDR1 DFQATT, CDR2 SNEGSKA (reference sequence). The DNA of the CDR3 is TGCAGTGCTAGTAGGCTAGCGGGAGGGCTCGAGCAGTACGTC. Translated: CSASRLAGGLEQYV.

V usage is TRBV7-9 and J usage is TRBJ2-5; 11 bases are shared with TRBD2. CDR1 and CDR2 from the germline V gene are SEHNR and FQNEAQ (reference sequence). This CDR3 has 13 residues. The junction had 1 base not matched to a gene; V was cut back by 5 bases and J by 5 bases. The CDR3 loop is CASSPSGRETQYF. The CDR3 coding sequence is TGTGCCAGCAGCCCTAGCGGGAGGGAGACCCAGTACTTC.

The chain combines TRBV15 with TRBJ1-5, with 7 bases lining up with TRBD1. The length of the CDR3 is 17 residues. Germline lookup yields CDR1 LNHNV and CDR2 YYDKDF (reference sequence). With 3 bases clipped from V and 1 base from J, the junction kept 9 bases outside the gene matches. This CDR3 is CATSRAMGQLSNQPQHF. CDR3 nucleotides: TGTGCCACCAGCAGGGCGATGGGACAGCTAAGCAATCAGCCCCAGCATTTT.

The rearrangement uses TRBV5-1 and TRBJ1-4; unclear D gene. CDR1 SGHRS and CDR2 YFSETQ come from the germline V gene. This CDR3 spans 14 amino acids. Deletions cut 2 bases from V and 4 bases from J, with 9 bases between. Here the CDR3 DNA reads TGCGCCAGCAGCTTAAGCAATTATAATGAAAAACTGTTTTTT. Its protein is CASSLSNYNEKLFF.

The chain combines TRBV7-2 with TRBJ2-1; the match to TRBD1 covers 8 bases. This CDR3 is built from 16 residues. Germline CDR1 SGHTA, CDR2 FQGNSA. The trim removed 0 bases at V and 4 bases at J, leaving 5 bases unmatched. CDR3 nucleotide sequence: TGTGCCAGCAGCTTAGCGCTCAGGGGGCGGTACAATGAGCAGTTCTTC. Amino acid sequence: CASSLALRGRYNEQFF.

The genes are TRBV15 and TRBJ2-3; D may be TRBD2 (6 bases). V dropped 1 base and J dropped 5 bases, with 25 bases sitting between them. The germline V gene has CDR1 LNHNV and CDR2 YYDKDF (reference sequence). This CDR3 has 19 amino acids. The CDR3, as DNA: TGTGCCACCAGCAGAGTGATCGTCGGGGGTCCTAGTAGAGAAGATACGCAGTATTTT. This translates into CATSRVIVGGPSREDTQYF. Supplemented by reference TRBV15 and TRBJ2-3, the full variable domain reads DAMVIQNPRYQVTQFGKPVTLSCSQTLNHNVMYWYQQKSSQAPKLLFHYYDKDFNNEADTPDNFQSRRPNTSFCFLDIRSPGLGDTAMYLCATSRVIVGGPSREDTQYFGPGTRLTVL.

The rearrangement links TRBV7-9 to TRBJ2-1; possibly TRBD1 for D (6 bases). The CDR3 totals 15 residues. The germline V gene has CDR1 SEHNR and CDR2 FQNEAQ (reference sequence). V gave up 1 base and J gave up 3 bases, with 10 bases separating them. The CDR3 coding sequence is TGTGCCAGCAGCTTAGTGCAGGGGTTCTACAATGAGCAGTTCTTC. Protein product: CASSLVQGFYNEQFF.

J is TRBJ2-4 and V is TRBV6-6; 14 nucleotides align to TRBD2. This CDR3 is built from 15 residues. V shed 5 bases, J shed 12 bases, and the junction held 9 bases outside the gene matches. Germline CDR1 and CDR2: MNHNY and SVGAGI (reference sequence). The CDR3, as DNA: TGTGCCAGCAGTCAACCGGGACTAGCGGGAGAGGGTCAGTACTTC. Protein sequence: CASSQPGLAGEGQYF.

The V call is TRBV2, the J call TRBJ1-1; D unclear. Germline V gene data show CDR1 as SNHLY and CDR2 as FYNNEI. Trimming took 10 bases from V and 3 from J, leaving 15 bases between them. The CDR3 extends over 13 amino acids. The CDR3 spells CATKREVDTEAFF. The CDR3 bases are TGTGCCACTAAGCGGGAGGTTGACACTGAAGCTTTCTTT.

The J gene is TRBJ1-2, the V gene TRBV5-1, with 10 bases fitting TRBD1. CDR3 length: 15 residues. Germline CDR1 reads SGHRS; CDR2 reads YFSETQ. V shed 4 bases and J 6 bases; nucleotides not matched to a gene: 9. CDR3 sequence reads: CASSKEGQGRNGYTF. CDR3 in DNA: TGCGCCAGCAGCAAAGAGGGACAGGGGAGGAATGGCTACACCTTC.

This chain connects TRBV13 to TRBJ1-2; a possible D gene is TRBD1 (6 bases). This CDR3 has 15 amino acids. Trimming removed 3 bases from V and 1 base from J, with 12 bases in between. In germline, CDR1 is PRHDT, CDR2 FYEKMQ (reference sequence). CDR3 sequence (DNA): TGTGCCAGCAGCTTGTCGACAGGCGTTAACTATGGCTACACCTTC. Amino acid sequence: CASSLSTGVNYGYTF.

CDR3 sequence reads: CASSRGETNYGYTF. CDR3 in DNA: TGCGCCAGCAGCCGGGGGGAGACTAACTATGGCTACACCTTC. The genes are TRBV5-1 and TRBJ1-2; tentatively, D is TRBD1 (5 bases). Looked up from germline, CDR1 is SGHRS and CDR2 is YFSETQ. Between the trimmed V and J ends, which lost 4 bases and 0 bases, there was a span of 10 bases. The CDR3 has 14 residues.

The gene calls are TRBV27 and TRBJ2-3, with D tentatively TRBD2 (6 bases). The germline gives CDR1 MNHEY, CDR2 SMNVEV (reference sequence). Deletions cut 4 bases from V and 1 base from J, with 9 bases between. This CDR3 spans 14 amino acids. CDR3 bases: TGTGCCAGCAGTTGGTCGGGAGGCACAGATACGCAGTATTTT. Protein product: CASSWSGGTDTQYF.

This chain uses TRBV6-2 or TRBV6-3 with TRBJ2-1, with 9 bases fitting TRBD2. The J segment lost 8 bases and the V segment lost 5 bases, leaving 19 bases of the junction unmatched. CDR1 and CDR2 (germline): MNHEY, SVGEGT. There are 18 residues in the CDR3. The CDR3 sequence: CASSPHLGGRVWGDEQFF. In DNA form, the CDR3 reads TGTGCCAGCAGTCCCCATTTAGGCGGGAGGGTATGGGGCGATGAGCAGTTCTTC.

CDR3 nucleotides: TGCAGCGTTCGGGACTCTCCATCAGAGACCCAGTACTTC. This codes for CSVRDSPSETQYF. The chain has TRBV29-1 and TRBJ2-5, with a possible D match to TRBD2 (6 bases). CDR3 length: 13 amino acids. Germline CDR1 reads SQVTM; CDR2 reads ANQGSEA. The V end lost 5 bases, the J end lost 4 bases, and 14 bases lay between the germline ends. The variable domain in full, with the rest retrieved from reference TRBV29-1 and TRBJ2-5, is SAVISQKPSRDICQRGTSLTIQCQVDSQVTMMFWYRQQPGQSLTLIATANQGSEATYESGFVIDKFPISRPNLTFSTLTVSNMSPEDSSIYLCSVRDSPSETQYFGPGTRLLVL.

This sequence joins TRBV28 and TRBJ2-5; 9 bases are shared with TRBD2. V trimming: 9 bases; J trimming: 5 bases; junction bases outside the gene matches: 4. The CDR3 consists of 12 residues. The germline V gene has CDR1 MDHEN and CDR2 SYDVKM. This CDR3 is CASSGSYETQYF. CDR3 DNA: TGTGCCAGTAGCGGGAGCTACGAGACCCAGTACTTC.

The V gene is TRBV29-1, the J gene TRBJ1-2, with a possible D match to TRBD1 (6 bases). V dropped 4 bases and J dropped 3 bases, with 18 bases sitting between them. Germline V gene data show CDR1 as SQVTM and CDR2 as ANQGSEA. This CDR3 contains 15 residues. The CDR3 protein is CSVGPSSQGDYGYTF. CDR3 nucleotide sequence: TGCAGCGTTGGCCCATCCTCACAGGGAGACTATGGCTACACCTTC.

This clone showed up just once. This rearrangement joins TRBV7-9 to TRBJ2-2; the D gene is possibly TRBD1 (6 bases). The germline V gene has CDR1 SEHNR and CDR2 FQNEAQ (reference sequence). The CDR3 is made up of 15 amino acids. Trimming removed 4 bases at V and 8 bases at J, with 17 bases between. The CDR3 region has the DNA TGTGCCAGCAGCTCTGGGACATGGGGAATTGGGGAGCTGTTTTTT. Its translation: CASSSGTWGIGELFF.

V and J are TRBV5-1 and TRBJ2-2; TRBD1 agrees at 7 bases. Germline CDR1 is SGHRS and CDR2 is YFSETQ. CDR3 size: 16 residues. V lost 5 bases, J lost 0 bases, and 7 bases stayed unmatched. The CDR3 bases are TGCGCCAGCAGTAACTCCGGGACAGCGAACACCGGGGAGCTGTTTTTT. It encodes CASSNSGTANTGELFF. Using reference TRBV5-1 and TRBJ2-2 for the parts outside the CDR3, the full variable domain is KAGVTQTPRYLIKTRGQQVTLSCSPISGHRSVSWYQQTPGQGLQFLFEYFSETQRNKGNFPGRFSGRQFSNSRSEMNVSTLELGDSALYLCASSNSGTANTGELFFGEGSRLTVL.

The J gene is TRBJ2-5, the V gene TRBV19; D is perhaps TRBD1 (5 bases). V lost 4 bases and J 2 bases, leaving 17 bases between the germline ends. Germline CDR1 is LNHDA and CDR2 is SQIVND (reference sequence). The CDR3 runs 16 residues. Here the CDR3 reads CASSTLRLGAQETQYF. CDR3 bases: TGTGCCAGTAGTACCCTCCGCTTAGGGGCACAAGAGACCCAGTACTTC.